These T cell receptor beta chains were read from a single sample in a study of T cells in Graves' hyperthyroidism and ophthalmopathy. TCRdb reprocessed the multiplex PCR reads with MiXCR, giving one entry per CDR3 protein. The data show about 580,000 distinct CDR3 sequences, approximately 15% seen once. The sample consisted of blood. Receptors were obtained from a woman aged 25 to 45 with Graves' hyperthyroidism that later progressed to Graves' ophthalmopathy. Both conserved end residues are part of each CDR3. The order of the fields is D gene, clone size, V gene, J gene, CDR3 protein, CDR3 DNA. D genes are given only for firm matches. Expanded clones get a size class; other rows say once, few or many, or leave the size out.

-,many,TRBV10-1,TRBJ2-5,CASSSSVQETQYF,TGCGCCAGCAGTAGTAGCGTACAAGAGACCCAGTACTTC
-,-,TRBV7-9,TRBJ2-7,CASSLAGTRGEQYF,TGTGCCAGCAGTCTCGCGGGAACCAGGGGCGAGCAGTACTTC
-,many,TRBV28,TRBJ1-3,CASSLVEGFSGNTIYF,TGTGCCAGCAGTTTGGTTGAGGGCTTCTCTGGAAACACCATATATTTT
-,many,TRBV11-2,TRBJ2-3,CASRLGQNTQYF,TGTGCCAGCAGACTAGGACAGAATACGCAGTATTTT
-,-,TRBV4-2,TRBJ2-7,CASSQEVPGTEQYF,TGTGCCAGCAGCCAAGAAGTACCGGGTACCGAGCAGTACTTC
-,many,TRBV11-3,TRBJ2-1,CASSLVTYGSRNEQLF,TGTGCCAGCAGCTTAGTGACGTACGGGAGCCGAAATGAGCAGCTCTTC
-,-,TRBV24-1,TRBJ2-1,CATSEPGLAIGEQFF,TGTGCCACCAGTGAGCCAGGGCTAGCGATCGGTGAGCAGTTCTTC
-,many,TRBV15,TRBJ2-5,CATSRAQGKTQYF,TGTGCCACCAGCAGAGCACAGGGAAAGACCCAGTACTTC
-,-,TRBV6-1,TRBJ2-5,CASTRDADWEQETQYF,TGTGCCAGCACTAGAGACGCGGACTGGGAACAAGAGACCCAGTACTTC
-,many,TRBV20-1,TRBJ2-7,CSARDHHIEYEQYF,TGCAGTGCTAGAGATCACCACATCGAATACGAGCAGTACTTC
TRBD1,many,TRBV7-2,TRBJ1-1,CASSLRTGEGDTEAFF,TGTGCCAGCAGCTTAAGGACAGGGGAGGGGGACACTGAAGCTTTCTTT
TRBD2,many,TRBV12-5,TRBJ2-1,CASGGTSGSYNEQFF,TGTGCTAGTGGTGGGACTAGCGGGAGCTACAATGAGCAGTTCTTC
TRBD2,-,TRBV20-1,TRBJ2-3,CSAAKLSWTSGNSLSTDMQYF,TGCAGTGCTGCGAAACTCTCCTGGACTAGCGGGAACTCACTAAGCACAGATATGCAGTATTTT
-,-,TRBV11-2,TRBJ2-1,CADSGISYNEQFF,TGTGCAGATAGCGGCATCTCCTACAATGAGCAGTTCTTC
-,many,TRBV11-1,TRBJ2-3,CASSLPPPNVLDTQYF,TGTGCCAGCAGCTTACCCCCGCCCAATGTATTGGATACGCAGTATTTT
-,-,TRBV7-8,TRBJ2-7,CASSRASRGEQYF,TGTGCCAGCAGCAGAGCTTCCCGGGGGGAGCAGTACTTC
-,many,TRBV27,TRBJ1-4,CASSGGGWDEKLFF,TGTGCCAGCAGCGGAGGGGGGTGGGATGAAAAACTGTTTTTT
TRBD1,-,TRBV20-1,TRBJ2-1,CSAILSTGTGHNEQFF,TGCAGTGCTATTCTCTCAACCGGGACAGGCCACAATGAGCAGTTCTTC
TRBD1,many,TRBV7-9,TRBJ2-7,CASSSGQGRDEQYF,TGTGCCAGCAGCTCCGGACAGGGTCGCGACGAGCAGTACTTC
-,many,TRBV7-2,TRBJ1-1,CASSPPGLGAFF,TGTGCCAGCAGCCCCCCAGGGCTCGGGGCTTTCTTT
-,many,TRBV2,TRBJ1-1,CASSPGSTEAFF,TGTGCCAGCAGTCCGGGTTCCACTGAAGCTTTCTTT
-,once,TRBV30,TRBJ2-7,CARTAISYEQYF,TGTGCCAGGACAGCGATCTCCTACGAGCAGTACTTC
TRBD1,-,TRBV29-1,TRBJ2-1,CSVGGRDRVHEQFF,TGCAGCGTTGGAGGCCGGGACAGGGTCCATGAGCAGTTCTTC
TRBD1,many,TRBV6-1,TRBJ1-6,CASRSTGESSPLHF,TGTGCCAGCCGAAGTACAGGGGAGTCATCACCCCTCCACTTT
-,many,TRBV28,TRBJ1-2,CASAVSNYGYTF,TGTGCCTCGGCCGTGAGTAACTATGGCTACACCTTC
-,-,TRBV19,TRBJ2-1,CASSIEAGRYNEQFF,TGTGCCAGTAGTATAGAGGCCGGTCGATACAATGAGCAGTTCTTC
-,many,TRBV28,TRBJ2-1,CASSLPRVYYNEQFF,TGTGCCAGCAGTCTCCCAAGGGTTTACTACAATGAGCAGTTCTTC
-,few,TRBV7-9,TRBJ2-5,CASSLDIQETQYF,TGTGCCAGCAGCTTAGACATCCAAGAGACCCAGTACTTC
TRBD1,few,TRBV6-1,TRBJ2-4,CASSAGTGVVGIQYF,TGTGCCAGCAGTGCAGGGACAGGGGTAGTGGGCATTCAGTACTTC
-,many,TRBV7-9,TRBJ1-6,CASSLVNSPLHF,TGTGCCAGCAGCTTAGTGAATTCACCCCTCCACTTT